Below, one TCR beta chain is given with its context. This sample was taken from a study of blood T cell repertoires in COVID-19. Whole-study context: Material from acute and convalescent COVID-19 was sourced from the United States, Italy and Spain. PBMCs, B-cell-depleted T cells, or T cells provided the cDNA or gDNA that made up the material.

The CDR3 is made up of 14 amino acids. Germline V gene data show CDR1 as DFQATT and CDR2 as SNEGSKA (reference sequence). Losses at the gene ends were 3 bases for V and 5 bases for J; bases not matched to a gene: 6. As handled by the study authors: It was from reference gene primer amplification that nucleated cell counts were estimated. Produced via immunoSEQ multiplex PCR; TCRdb's table is partial and in-frame only. V and J calls and clone size are given by that table; D and trimming were obtained from the DNA. This table holds approximately 91,000 clones, 80% found once. The clonotype was recovered from a human donor in a cohort sampled during active COVID-19. The genes are TRBV20-1 and TRBJ2-7, with 11 bases identical to TRBD2. The sequencing input was peripheral blood. The CDR3 loop reads CSASRVAGGNEQYF. The CDR3 nucleotides are TGCAGTGCTAGTAGGGTAGCGGGAGGGAACGAGCAGTACTTC.